The 5 T cell receptor beta chains presented below share a single source sample, sequenced in a study of a mutant IDH1 vaccine in newly diagnosed glioma. Profiling relied on immunoSEQ multiplex PCR, and the TCRdb table lists in-frame clones only, not all of them. The sample has 85,000 to 100,000 clones, roughly 89% seen once. Time point denoted: baseline, week 1 (first vaccination visit). The sample's treatment: pre-vaccination baseline after standard-of-care therapy. The specimen was PBMCs, collected from a glioma patient treated with radiotherapy, temozolomide or both. Source of these receptors: a woman aged 45-65 years with glioma.

In this sample, this clone turned up once. V and J are TRBV5-4 and TRBJ2-1, with D perhaps matching TRBD2 (5 bases). CDR1 is SGHNT, CDR2 YYREEE, per germline (reference sequence). Trimming took 5 bases from V and 0 from J, leaving 12 bases between them. This CDR3 region has 15 residues. CDR3 DNA: TGTGCCAGCAGGCCTCCGGGGAGCTCCTACAATGAGCAGTTCTTC. Amino acid sequence: CASRPPGSSYNEQFF.

CDR3 protein: CASSSPTSMGVGQPQHF. In DNA form, the CDR3 reads TGTGCCAGCAGCTCTCCCACCTCAATGGGGGTAGGTCAGCCCCAGCATTTT. The chain is built from TRBV27 and TRBJ1-5; tentatively, D is TRBD1 (5 bases). This CDR3 comprises 17 residues. Trimming stripped 6 bases from V and 6 bases from J, with 24 bases between. The germline V gene encodes CDR1 MNHEY and CDR2 SMNVEV (reference sequence).

This sequence joins TRBV21-1 and TRBJ2-7. TRBV21-1 is an annotated pseudogene. The CDR3 sequence is 10 residues long. The CDR3 is CASSKKGQYF. DNA of the CDR3: TGTGCCAGCAGCAAAAAGGGGCAGTACTTC.

A single count supports this clone. V gene TRBV5-5 combines with J gene TRBJ2-7, with no clear D. The V end lost 4 bases, the J end lost 2 bases, and 10 bases lay between the germline ends. Germline assignment: CDR1 SGHKS and CDR2 YYEKEE (reference sequence). The length of the CDR3 is 13 residues. This CDR3 is CASSVASAYEQYF. The CDR3 DNA reads as TGTGCCAGCAGCGTAGCTAGTGCCTACGAGCAGTACTTC.

This clone has only one observation. The V gene is TRBV10-2, the J gene TRBJ2-2; 10 bases align to TRBD2. The germline gives CDR1 WSHSY, CDR2 SAAADI. The CDR3 extends over 14 amino acids. J lost 7 bases, V lost 7 bases, and 6 bases had no gene match. The CDR3 DNA follows: TGCGCCAGCAAAGCGGGAGGGCAGCACGGGGAGCTGTTTTTT. It codes for CASKAGGQHGELFF.